This paragraph covers one T cell receptor (beta chain) sequence. This record comes from a study of blood T cell repertoires in COVID-19. The overall study: The samples span acute and convalescent COVID-19 from the United States, Italy and Spain. Sample material is recorded as cDNA or gDNA derived from T cells, B-cell-depleted T cells, or PBMCs.

The authors' processing: Nucleated cell number was recorded as an estimate derived from reference gene primer amplification. The repertoire was sequenced with immunoSEQ multiplex PCR; TCRdb's copy has only in-frame clones and lacks some. Clone size and the V and J calls come from that table; the DNA yielded D and trimming. The sample records approximately 300,000 clones, more than 75% being singletons. The sequenced material came from peripheral blood. This receptor was obtained from a woman aged 50 to 60 with acute or convalescent COVID-19.

The chain's CDR3 is CASSLGVPGYAGYTF. The CDR3 nucleotides are TGTGCCAGCAGTTTAGGGGTTCCAGGGTACGCAGGCTACACCTTC. The genes are TRBV27 and TRBJ1-2, with a weak D call TRBD1 (5 bases). V was trimmed by 2 bases and J by 8 bases, leaving 18 bases between them. The germline V gene encodes CDR1 MNHEY and CDR2 SMNVEV (reference sequence). The CDR3 covers 15 residues.